These 2 T cell receptor beta chains were all obtained from the same sample, sequenced in a study of T cell responses to AZD1222 COVID-19 vaccine. TCRdb's copy holds only in-frame clones and misses some; the assay was immunoSEQ multiplex PCR. The data hold 120,000 or so clones, with roughly 90% observed a single time. Material: peripheral blood, obtained on day 0 of AZD1222 vaccination. The receptors were sampled from an adult in good health.

The chain joins TRBV7-9 to TRBJ2-7; 12 nucleotides align to TRBD2. This CDR3 is built from 16 residues. In germline, CDR1 is SEHNR, CDR2 FQNEAQ (reference sequence). The V gene end was trimmed by 5 bases and the J gene end by 2 bases; junction bases not matched to a gene: 7. The CDR3 DNA reads TGTGCCAGCAGCCGCGGACTAGCGGGAACCGCCTACGAGCAGTACTTC. Amino acid sequence: CASSRGLAGTAYEQYF. Complete variable domain (other parts from reference TRBV7-9 and TRBJ2-7): DTGVSQNPRHKITKRGQNVTFRCDPISEHNRLYWYRQTLGQGPEFLTYFQNEAQLEKSRLLSDRFSAERPKGSFSTLEIQRTEQGDSAMYLCASSRGLAGTAYEQYFGPGTRLTVT.

V usage is TRBV24-1 and J usage is TRBJ2-6; D call uncertain. V lost 3 bases and J 2 bases, leaving 7 bases between the germline ends. This CDR3 has 15 amino acids. Germline-derived CDR1 and CDR2 are KGHDR and SFDVKD. CDR3 sequence: CATSDKSAGANVLTF. The DNA of the CDR3 is TGTGCCACCAGTGATAAGAGTGCTGGGGCCAACGTCCTGACTTTC.